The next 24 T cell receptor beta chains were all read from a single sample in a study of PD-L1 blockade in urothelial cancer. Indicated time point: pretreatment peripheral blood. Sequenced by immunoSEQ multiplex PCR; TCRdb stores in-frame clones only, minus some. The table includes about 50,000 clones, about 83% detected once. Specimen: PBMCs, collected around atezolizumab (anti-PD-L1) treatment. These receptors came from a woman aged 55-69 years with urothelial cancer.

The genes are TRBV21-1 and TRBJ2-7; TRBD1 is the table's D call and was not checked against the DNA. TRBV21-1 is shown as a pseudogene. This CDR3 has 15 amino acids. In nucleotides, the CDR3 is TGTGCCAGCCTGTACCCTGGGACAGGGCCCTACGAGCAGTACTTC. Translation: CASLYPGTGPYEQYF.

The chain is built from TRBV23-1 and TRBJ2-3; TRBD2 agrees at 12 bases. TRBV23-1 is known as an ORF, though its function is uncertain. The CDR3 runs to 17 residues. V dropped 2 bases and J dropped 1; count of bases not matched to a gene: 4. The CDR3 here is CASSQTRTSGGTDTQYF. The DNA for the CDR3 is TGCGCCAGCAGTCAAACTAGGACTAGCGGGGGCACAGATACGCAGTATTTT.

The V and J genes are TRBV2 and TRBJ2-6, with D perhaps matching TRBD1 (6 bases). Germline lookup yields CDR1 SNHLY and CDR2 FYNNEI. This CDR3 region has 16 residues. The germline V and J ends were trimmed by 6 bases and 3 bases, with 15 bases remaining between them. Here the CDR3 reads CASRGGRGFGANVLTF. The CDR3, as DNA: TGTGCCAGCAGAGGAGGCAGGGGCTTTGGGGCCAACGTCCTGACTTTC.

This CDR3 reads CASSPRLAGSDTQYF. For the CDR3, the DNA is TGTGCCAGCTCACCCCGGCTAGCGGGATCTGATACGCAGTATTTT. V gene TRBV18 combines with J gene TRBJ2-3, with 9 positions matching TRBD2. The CDR3 extends over 15 amino acids. From germline, CDR1 is KGHSH and CDR2 LQKENI. The V gene end was trimmed by 3 bases and the J gene end by 6 bases; junction bases not matched to a gene: 7.

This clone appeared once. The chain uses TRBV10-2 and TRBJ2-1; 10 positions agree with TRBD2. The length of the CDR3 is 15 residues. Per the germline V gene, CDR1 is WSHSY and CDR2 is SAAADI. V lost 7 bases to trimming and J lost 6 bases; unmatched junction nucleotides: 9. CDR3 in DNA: TGCGCCAGCACGTTACTAGCGGGACCCCGCAATGAGCAGTTCTTC. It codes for CASTLLAGPRNEQFF.

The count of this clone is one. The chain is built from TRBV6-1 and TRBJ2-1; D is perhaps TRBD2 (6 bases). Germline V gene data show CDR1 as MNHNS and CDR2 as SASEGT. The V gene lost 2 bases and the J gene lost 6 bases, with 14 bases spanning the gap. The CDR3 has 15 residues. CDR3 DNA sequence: TGTGCCAGCAGTGAATTGGCAGGGAGGACCAATGAGCAGTTCTTC. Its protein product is CASSELAGRTNEQFF.

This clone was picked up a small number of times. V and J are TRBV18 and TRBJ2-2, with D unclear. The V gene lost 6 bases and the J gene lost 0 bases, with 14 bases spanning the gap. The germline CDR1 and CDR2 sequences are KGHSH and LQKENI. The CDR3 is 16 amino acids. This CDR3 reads CASSPIRHPNTGELFF. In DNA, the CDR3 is TGTGCCAGCTCTCCAATCAGGCACCCGAACACCGGGGAGCTGTTTTTT.

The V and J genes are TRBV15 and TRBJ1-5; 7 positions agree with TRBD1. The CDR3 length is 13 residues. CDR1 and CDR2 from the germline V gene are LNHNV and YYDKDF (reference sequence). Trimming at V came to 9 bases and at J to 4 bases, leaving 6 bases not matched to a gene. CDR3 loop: CATRTGANQPQHF. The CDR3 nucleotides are TGTGCCACTCGGACAGGCGCTAATCAGCCCCAGCATTTT.

The CDR3, as DNA: TGTGCCAGCAGCAAAGACCCCCCCGCCGTTGCGGCAACTAATGAAAAACTGTTTTTT. It specifies CASSKDPPAVAATNEKLFF. The chain combines TRBV21-1 with TRBJ1-4. TRBV21-1 represents a pseudogene. CDR3 length: 19 residues.

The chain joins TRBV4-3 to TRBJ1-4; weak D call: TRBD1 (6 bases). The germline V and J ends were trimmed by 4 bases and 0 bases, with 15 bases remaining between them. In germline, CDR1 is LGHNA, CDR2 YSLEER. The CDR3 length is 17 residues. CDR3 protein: CASSPTGSGTTNEKLFF. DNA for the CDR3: TGCGCCAGCAGCCCTACAGGGTCTGGGACAACTAATGAAAAACTGTTTTTT.

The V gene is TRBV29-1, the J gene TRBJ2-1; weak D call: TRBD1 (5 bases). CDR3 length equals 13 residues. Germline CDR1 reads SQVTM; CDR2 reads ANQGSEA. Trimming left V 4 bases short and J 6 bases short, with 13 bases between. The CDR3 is CSVGQGGINEQFF. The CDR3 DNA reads TGCAGCGTTGGTCAGGGCGGTATCAATGAGCAGTTCTTC.

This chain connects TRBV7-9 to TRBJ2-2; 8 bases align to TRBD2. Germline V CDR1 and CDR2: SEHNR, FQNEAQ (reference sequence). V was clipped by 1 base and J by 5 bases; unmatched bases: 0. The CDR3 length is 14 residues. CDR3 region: CASSLVAGTGELFF. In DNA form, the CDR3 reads TGTGCCAGCAGCTTAGTAGCGGGGACCGGGGAGCTGTTTTTT.

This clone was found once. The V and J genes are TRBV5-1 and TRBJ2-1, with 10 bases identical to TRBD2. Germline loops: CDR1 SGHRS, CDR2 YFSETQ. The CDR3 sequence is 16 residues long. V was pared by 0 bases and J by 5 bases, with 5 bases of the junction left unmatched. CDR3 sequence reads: CASSLAGTSAHNEQFF. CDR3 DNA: TGCGCCAGCAGCTTGGCTGGGACTAGCGCTCACAATGAGCAGTTCTTC.

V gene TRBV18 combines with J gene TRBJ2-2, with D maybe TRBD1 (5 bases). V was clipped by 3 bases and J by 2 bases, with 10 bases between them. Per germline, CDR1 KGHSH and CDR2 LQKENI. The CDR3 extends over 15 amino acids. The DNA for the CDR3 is TGTGCCAGCTCACCCAACCAGGGTAACACCGGGGAGCTGTTTTTT. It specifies CASSPNQGNTGELFF.

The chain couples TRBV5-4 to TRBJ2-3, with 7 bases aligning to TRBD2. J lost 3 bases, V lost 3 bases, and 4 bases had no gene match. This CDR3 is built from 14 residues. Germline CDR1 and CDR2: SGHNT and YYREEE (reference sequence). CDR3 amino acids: CASSSERETDTQYF. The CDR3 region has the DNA TGTGCCAGCAGCTCTGAGCGGGAAACAGATACGCAGTATTTT.

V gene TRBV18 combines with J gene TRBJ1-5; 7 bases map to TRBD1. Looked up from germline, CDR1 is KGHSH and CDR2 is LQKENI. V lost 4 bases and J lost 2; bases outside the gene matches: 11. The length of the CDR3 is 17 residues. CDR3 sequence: CASSLTQGWGGNQPQHF. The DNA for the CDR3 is TGTGCCAGCTCACTAACACAGGGGTGGGGGGGCAATCAGCCCCAGCATTTT.

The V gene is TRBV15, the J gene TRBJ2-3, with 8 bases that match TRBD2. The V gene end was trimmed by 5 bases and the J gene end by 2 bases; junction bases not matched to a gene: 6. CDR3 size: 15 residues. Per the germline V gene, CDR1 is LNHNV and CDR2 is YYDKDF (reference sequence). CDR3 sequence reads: CATSVRGGPTDTQYF. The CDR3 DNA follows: TGTGCCACCAGCGTCCGGGGGGGGCCCACAGATACGCAGTATTTT.

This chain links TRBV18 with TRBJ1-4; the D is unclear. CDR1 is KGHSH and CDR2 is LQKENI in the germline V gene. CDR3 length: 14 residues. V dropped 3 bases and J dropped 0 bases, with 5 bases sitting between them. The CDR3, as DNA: TGTGCCAGCTCACCTACAGCAACTAATGAAAAACTGTTTTTT. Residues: CASSPTATNEKLFF.

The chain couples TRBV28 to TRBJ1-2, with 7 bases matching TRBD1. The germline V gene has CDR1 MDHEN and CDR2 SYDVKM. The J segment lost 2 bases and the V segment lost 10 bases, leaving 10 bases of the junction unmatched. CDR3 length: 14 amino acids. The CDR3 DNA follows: TGTGCCACCCGGGACAGCATCCCGAACTATGGCTACACCTTC. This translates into CATRDSIPNYGYTF.

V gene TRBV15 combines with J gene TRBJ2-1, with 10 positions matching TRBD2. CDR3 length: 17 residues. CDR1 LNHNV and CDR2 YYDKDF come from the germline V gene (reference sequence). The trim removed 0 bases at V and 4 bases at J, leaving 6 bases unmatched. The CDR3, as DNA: TGTGCCACCAGCAGAGATCTCCCTAGCGGGAGTTACAATGAGCAGTTCTTC. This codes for CATSRDLPSGSYNEQFF. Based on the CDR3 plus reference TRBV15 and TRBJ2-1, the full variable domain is DAMVIQNPRYQVTQFGKPVTLSCSQTLNHNVMYWYQQKSSQAPKLLFHYYDKDFNNEADTPDNFQSRRPNTSFCFLDIRSPGLGDTAMYLCATSRDLPSGSYNEQFFGPGTRLTVL.

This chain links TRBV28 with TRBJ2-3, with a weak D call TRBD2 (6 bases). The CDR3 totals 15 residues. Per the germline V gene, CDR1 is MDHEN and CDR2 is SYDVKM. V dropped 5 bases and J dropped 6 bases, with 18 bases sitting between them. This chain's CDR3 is CASSPSGPGGDTQYF. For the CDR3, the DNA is TGTGCCAGCAGTCCCTCCGGGCCCGGGGGTGATACGCAGTATTTT. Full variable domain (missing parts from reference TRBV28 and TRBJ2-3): DVKVTQSSRYLVKRTGEKVFLECVQDMDHENMFWYRQDPGLGLRLIYFSYDVKMKEKGDIPEGYSVSREKKERFSLILESASTNQTSMYLCASSPSGPGGDTQYFGPGTRLTVL.

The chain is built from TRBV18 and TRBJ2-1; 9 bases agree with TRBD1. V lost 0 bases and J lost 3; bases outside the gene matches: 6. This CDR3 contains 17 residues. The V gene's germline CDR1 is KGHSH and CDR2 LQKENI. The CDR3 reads CASSPPGGTGYYNEQFF. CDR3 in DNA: TGTGCCAGCTCACCACCGGGAGGGACAGGGTACTACAATGAGCAGTTCTTC.

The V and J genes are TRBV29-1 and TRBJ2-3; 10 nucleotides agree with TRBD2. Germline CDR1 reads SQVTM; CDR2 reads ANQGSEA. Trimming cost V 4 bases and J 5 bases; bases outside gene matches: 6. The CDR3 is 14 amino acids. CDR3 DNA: TGCAGCGTTGTTCTAGCGGGAGCTGAAGATACGCAGTATTTT. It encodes CSVVLAGAEDTQYF.

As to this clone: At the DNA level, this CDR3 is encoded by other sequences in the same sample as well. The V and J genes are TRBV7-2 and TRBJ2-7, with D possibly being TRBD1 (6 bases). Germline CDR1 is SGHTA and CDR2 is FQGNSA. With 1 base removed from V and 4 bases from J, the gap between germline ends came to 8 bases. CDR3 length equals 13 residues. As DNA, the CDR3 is TGTGCCAGCAGCTTAGACACAGGGTACGAGCAGTACTTC. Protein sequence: CASSLDTGYEQYF.